Each of the 7 T cell receptor beta chains below was sequenced from the same sample in a study of shared clonotypes between healthy human individuals. Profiled with immunoSEQ multiplex PCR; TCRdb holds only in-frame clones, not every one. Among approximately 500,000 clones listed, roughly 95% were seen once. Sample: naive CD4+ T cells sorted from blood. As to subset: CD45RA+ positively selected. The receptors were gathered from a woman aged 25 to 39 in good health.

The table lists this clone with a count of one. V usage is TRBV6-5 and J usage is TRBJ1-2, with D possibly matching TRBD1 (5 bases). This CDR3 is 14 amino acids long. The V gene lost 3 bases and the J gene lost 8 bases, with 16 bases spanning the gap. Germline CDR1 reads MNHEY; CDR2 reads SVGAGI. This CDR3 is CASSYYWGYRGYTF. CDR3 coding DNA: TGTGCCAGCAGTTATTACTGGGGCTATCGCGGCTACACCTTC.

Regarding this clone: Other DNA sequences in this specimen translate into the identical CDR3. This chain uses TRBV5-1 with TRBJ2-7, with 9 bases that match TRBD2. CDR3 length equals 14 residues. Germline CDR1 reads SGHRS; CDR2 reads YFSETQ. The J segment lost 3 bases and the V segment lost 0 bases, leaving 1 base of the junction unmatched. The CDR3 spells CASSLGSGSYEQYF. The CDR3 DNA follows: TGCGCCAGCAGCTTGGGTAGCGGGAGCTACGAGCAGTACTTC.

This sequence joins TRBV27 and TRBJ2-5; the D gene could be TRBD1 or TRBD2 (6 bases each). The J call is in doubt because the DNA end fits TRBJ2-7 better. The CDR3 has 12 residues. Germline assignment: CDR1 MNHEY and CDR2 SMNVEV (reference sequence). CDR3 bases: TGTGCCAGCATCGGGGGCCGGTACGAGCAGTACTTC. This sequence encodes CASIGGRYEQYF.

The rearrangement links TRBV27 to TRBJ2-5, with D perhaps assigned TRBD1 or TRBD2 (5 bases each). The germline V and J ends were trimmed by 2 bases and 11 bases, with 21 bases remaining between them. Germline loops: CDR1 MNHEY, CDR2 SMNVEV (reference sequence). The CDR3 contains 15 residues. The CDR3 DNA reads TGTGCCAGCAGTTTAGGGCCGGGGCGAAGTATTGAGCAGTACTTC. This sequence encodes CASSLGPGRSIEQYF.

This chain uses TRBV7-9 with TRBJ1-2; possibly TRBD1 for D (5 bases). The germline gives CDR1 SEHNR, CDR2 FQNEAQ (reference sequence). Trimming removed 5 bases from V and 7 bases from J, with 29 bases in between. The CDR3 consists of 18 residues. The CDR3 here is CASSPYSAGGAGSFGYTF. The CDR3 DNA reads as TGTGCCAGCAGCCCATATTCCGCGGGTGGGGCAGGCTCATTTGGCTACACCTTC.

The chain carries TRBV6-6 and TRBJ2-5; D is perhaps TRBD1 (6 bases). V lost 4 bases and J lost 2, with 11 bases in between. CDR1 is MNHNY and CDR2 is SVGAGI in the germline V gene (reference sequence). This CDR3 is built from 14 residues. The CDR3 DNA reads as TGTGCCAGCAGTTGGGGACACACACAAGAGACCCAGTACTTC. Translating it yields CASSWGHTQETQYF.

This clone was observed a few times. This chain connects TRBV30 to TRBJ2-7; D might be TRBD1 (5 bases). The germline CDR1 and CDR2 sequences are GTSNPN and SVGIG (reference sequence). The CDR3 is made up of 13 amino acids. Trimming left V 5 bases short and J 2 bases short, with 13 bases between. The CDR3 DNA follows: TGTGCCTGGGAACAGGAGACTCCCTACGAGCAGTACTTC. Protein: CAWEQETPYEQYF.